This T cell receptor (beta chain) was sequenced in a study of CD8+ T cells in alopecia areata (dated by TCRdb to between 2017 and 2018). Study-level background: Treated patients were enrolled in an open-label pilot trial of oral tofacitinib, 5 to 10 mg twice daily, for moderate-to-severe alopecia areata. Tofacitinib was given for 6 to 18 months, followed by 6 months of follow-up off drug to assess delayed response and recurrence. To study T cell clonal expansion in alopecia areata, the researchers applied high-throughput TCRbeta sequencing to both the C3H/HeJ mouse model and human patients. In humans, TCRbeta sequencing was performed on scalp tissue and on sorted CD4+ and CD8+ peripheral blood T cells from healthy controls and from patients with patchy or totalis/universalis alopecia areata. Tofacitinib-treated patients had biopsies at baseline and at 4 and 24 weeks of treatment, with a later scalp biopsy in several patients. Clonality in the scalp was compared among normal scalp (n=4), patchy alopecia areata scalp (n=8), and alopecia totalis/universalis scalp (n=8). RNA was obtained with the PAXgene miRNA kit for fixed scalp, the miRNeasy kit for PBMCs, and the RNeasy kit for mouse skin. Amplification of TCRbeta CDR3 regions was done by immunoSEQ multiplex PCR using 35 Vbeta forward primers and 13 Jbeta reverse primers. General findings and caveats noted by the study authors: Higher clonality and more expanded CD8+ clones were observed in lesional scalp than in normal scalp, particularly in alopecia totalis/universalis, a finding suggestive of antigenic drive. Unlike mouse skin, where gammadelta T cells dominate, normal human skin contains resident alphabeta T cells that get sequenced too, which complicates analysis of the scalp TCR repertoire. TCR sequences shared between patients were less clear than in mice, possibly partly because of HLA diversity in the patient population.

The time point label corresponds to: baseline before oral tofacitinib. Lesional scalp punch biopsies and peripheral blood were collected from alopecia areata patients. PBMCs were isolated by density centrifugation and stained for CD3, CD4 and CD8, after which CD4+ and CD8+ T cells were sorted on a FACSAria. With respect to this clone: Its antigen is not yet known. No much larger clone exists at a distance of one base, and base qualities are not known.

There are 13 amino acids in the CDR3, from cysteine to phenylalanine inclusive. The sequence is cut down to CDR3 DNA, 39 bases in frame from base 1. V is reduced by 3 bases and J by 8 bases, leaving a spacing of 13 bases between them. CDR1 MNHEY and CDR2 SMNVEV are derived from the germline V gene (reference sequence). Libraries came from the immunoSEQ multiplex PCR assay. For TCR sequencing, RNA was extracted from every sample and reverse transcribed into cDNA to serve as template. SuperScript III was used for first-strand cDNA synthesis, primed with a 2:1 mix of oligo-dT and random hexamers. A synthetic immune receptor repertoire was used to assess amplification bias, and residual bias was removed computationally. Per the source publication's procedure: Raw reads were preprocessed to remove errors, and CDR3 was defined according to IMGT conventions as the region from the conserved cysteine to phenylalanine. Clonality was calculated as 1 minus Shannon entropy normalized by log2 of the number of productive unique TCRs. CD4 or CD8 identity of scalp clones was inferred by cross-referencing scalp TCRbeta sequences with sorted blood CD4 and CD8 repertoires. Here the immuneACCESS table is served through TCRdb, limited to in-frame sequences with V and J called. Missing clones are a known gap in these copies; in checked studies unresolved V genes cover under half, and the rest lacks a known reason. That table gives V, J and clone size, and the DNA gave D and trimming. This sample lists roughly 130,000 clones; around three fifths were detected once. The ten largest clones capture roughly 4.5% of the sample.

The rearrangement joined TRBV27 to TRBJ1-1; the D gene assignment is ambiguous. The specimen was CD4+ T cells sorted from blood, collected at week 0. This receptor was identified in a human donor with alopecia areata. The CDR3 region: CASSFMRGEEAFF. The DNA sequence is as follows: TGTGCCAGCAGTTTTATGAGAGGAGAAGAAGCTTTCTTT.